This passage covers 26 T cell receptor beta chains from one sample sequenced in a study of cytomegalovirus exposure and HLA in healthy donors. PCR primers comprised 60 Vbeta and 13 Jbeta primers. Assay used: immunoSEQ multiplex PCR; TCRdb lists only in-frame clones, some missing. The table records fewer than 65,000 clones, 70% to 80% of them present only once. The material sequenced was PBMCs. The receptors shown here come from a woman between 40 and 50 years old in good health and CMV-seropositive.

The chain couples TRBV5-4 to TRBJ1-2; possibly TRBD1 for D (5 bases). The CDR3 sequence is 15 residues long. Trimming took off 0 bases at V and 4 bases at J, with 13 bases between the two ends. Germline-derived CDR1 and CDR2 are SGHNT and YYREEE (reference sequence). The CDR3: CASSLGSDSLYGYTF. The CDR3 DNA sequence: TGTGCCAGCAGCTTGGGTAGTGACAGCCTCTATGGCTACACCTTC.

The chain uses TRBV30 and TRBJ1-5, with no clear D. This CDR3 is built from 14 residues. Germline values: CDR1 GTSNPN, CDR2 SVGIG (reference sequence). V was shortened by 0 bases and J by 6 bases, with 12 bases between the two germline ends. Written as DNA, the CDR3 is TGTGCCTGGAGTGTAGACAATACTGGTCAGCCCCAGCATTTT. Amino acids: CAWSVDNTGQPQHF. Supplemented by reference TRBV30 and TRBJ1-5, the full variable domain reads SQTIHQWPATLVQPVGSPLSLECTVEGTSNPNLYWYRQAAGRGLQLLFYSVGIGQISSEVPQNLSASRPQDRQFILSSKKLLLSDSGFYLCAWSVDNTGQPQHFGDGTRLSIL.

The V gene is TRBV6-1, the J gene TRBJ1-2; possibly TRBD1 for D (5 bases). Germline V gene lookup returns CDR1 MNHNS and CDR2 SASEGT. Trimming took 3 bases from V and 2 from J, leaving 16 bases between them. The CDR3 runs to 16 residues. The CDR3 DNA is TGTGCCAGCAGTGACAATCCAGGGCCCAGAAACTATGGCTACACCTTC. Amino acid sequence: CASSDNPGPRNYGYTF.

This clone was detected a few times. The gene calls are TRBV7-6 and TRBJ1-2; the D gene is possibly TRBD1 (5 bases). This CDR3 comprises 15 residues. Trimming left V 1 base short and J 6 bases short, with 15 bases between. CDR1 and CDR2 (germline): SGHVS, FNYEAQ. CDR3 region: CASSLGPGRVDGYTF. CDR3 DNA: TGTGCCAGCAGCTTAGGCCCAGGGAGGGTGGATGGCTACACCTTC. Full variable domain (missing parts from reference TRBV7-6 and TRBJ1-2): GAGVSQSPRYKVTKRGQDVALRCDPISGHVSLYWYRQALGQGPEFLTYFNYEAQQDKSGLPNDRFSAERPEGSISTLTIQRTEQRDSAMYRCASSLGPGRVDGYTFGSGTRLTVV.

This clone came up once. V is TRBV2 and J is TRBJ2-3; TRBD1 matches at 7 bases. Germline CDR1 reads SNHLY; CDR2 reads FYNNEI. Trimming took 6 bases from V and 1 from J; bases not matched to a gene: 4. The CDR3 consists of 14 residues. CDR3 amino acids: CASRRGRGTDTQYF. The DNA for the CDR3 is TGTGCCAGCAGGAGGGGGCGAGGCACAGATACGCAGTATTTT.

The rearrangement links TRBV30 to TRBJ1-5, with TRBD1 as a possible D gene (6 bases). The CDR3 extends over 13 amino acids. The germline CDR1 and CDR2 sequences are GTSNPN and SVGIG (reference sequence). The V and J ends lost 2 bases and 8 bases respectively, with 13 bases between them. The CDR3 DNA follows: TGTGCCTGGAGTTGGACAGCCTATGAGCCCCAGCATTTT. Translating gives CAWSWTAYEPQHF.

The chain joins TRBV2 to TRBJ1-6; 11 positions match TRBD1. CDR1 and CDR2 (germline): SNHLY, FYNNEI. Unmatched junction bases numbered 13, after V lost 6 bases and J lost 12 bases. This CDR3 contains 16 residues. CDR3 in amino acids: CASSSRGTGGRRPLHF. CDR3 nucleotide sequence: TGTGCCAGCAGCTCGAGGGGGACAGGGGGGCGAAGACCCCTCCACTTT.

CDR3 DNA: TGTGCCAGTGCCCGGCGGGAGCGGGGCTACACCTTC. The encoded protein is CASARRERGYTF. The chain couples TRBV19 to TRBJ1-2; no reliable D call. CDR3 length: 12 residues. Per germline, CDR1 LNHDA and CDR2 SQIVND (reference sequence). Trimming removed 8 bases from V and 8 bases from J, with 15 bases in between.

The V call is TRBV2, the J call TRBJ1-1, with D possibly being TRBD1 (5 bases). Germline V gene sequence: CDR1 SNHLY, CDR2 FYNNEI. The CDR3 has 12 residues. V was shortened by 2 bases and J by 7 bases, with 8 bases between the two germline ends. The CDR3 coding sequence is TGTGCCAGCAGTGAATTGGGGCGTGAAGCTTTCTTT. It is translated as CASSELGREAFF.

This chain uses TRBV29-1 with TRBJ2-1; TRBD2 might be the D (5 bases). V dropped 5 bases and J dropped 3 bases, with 8 bases sitting between them. This CDR3 has 12 amino acids. Germline loops: CDR1 SQVTM, CDR2 ANQGSEA. Written as DNA, the CDR3 is TGCAGCGTTCGGGGAAACTACAATGAGCAGTTCTTC. The encoded protein is CSVRGNYNEQFF.

The DNA of the CDR3 is TGCGCCAGCACTCCTGACAGGGGGCGGGGATACTACAATGAGCAGTTCTTC. This codes for CASTPDRGRGYYNEQFF. The rearrangement joins TRBV5-1 to TRBJ2-1; 10 nucleotides agree with TRBD1. The CDR3 runs to 17 residues. V gave up 6 bases and J gave up 3 bases; unmatched junction bases: 12. Germline CDR1 SGHRS, CDR2 YFSETQ.

J is TRBJ1-1 and V is TRBV29-1; D is unresolved. Germline V gives CDR1 SQVTM, CDR2 ANQGSEA. The V gene lost 4 bases and the J gene lost 1 base, with 13 bases spanning the gap. The CDR3 is 14 amino acids. The DNA for the CDR3 is TGCAGCGTTGCGTGGAACGAGGCGAACACTGAAGCTTTCTTT. It encodes CSVAWNEANTEAFF.

This clone was detected only a few times. The V gene is TRBV6-5, the J gene TRBJ1-4; TRBD1 might be the D (5 bases). The ends were cut back, 2 bases at V and 5 bases at J, with 12 bases in the middle. The CDR3 runs 15 residues. Per germline, CDR1 MNHEY and CDR2 SVGAGI. Here the CDR3 reads CASSYRGGENEKLFF. CDR3 sequence (DNA): TGTGCCAGCAGTTACAGGGGAGGGGAGAATGAAAAACTGTTTTTT.

The V gene is TRBV6-5, the J gene TRBJ1-6; a possible D gene is TRBD1 (5 bases). Trimming cost V 2 bases and J 9 bases, with 14 bases left between them. CDR1 is MNHEY, CDR2 SVGAGI, per germline. The CDR3 spans 15 residues. As DNA, the CDR3 is TGTGCCAGCAGTTACACCGACAGAAGCAGTTCACCCCTCCACTTT. Amino acids: CASSYTDRSSSPLHF.

The chain is built from TRBV5-1 and TRBJ2-2; a weak D match, TRBD1 (5 bases). Trimming stripped 4 bases from V and 0 bases from J, with 13 bases between. This CDR3 spans 16 amino acids. CDR1 and CDR2 from the germline V gene are SGHRS and YFSETQ. CDR3 sequence: CASSPQVYANTGELFF. The CDR3 DNA sequence: TGCGCCAGCAGCCCACAGGTTTACGCGAACACCGGGGAGCTGTTTTTT.

The V gene is TRBV4-1, the J gene TRBJ2-1; D possibly corresponds to TRBD2 (5 bases). Germline-derived CDR1 and CDR2 are MGHRA and YSYEKL. V was clipped by 0 bases and J by 3 bases, with 12 bases between them. The CDR3 is made up of 16 amino acids. The chain's CDR3 is CASSQDPIDYYNEQFF. DNA of the CDR3: TGCGCCAGCAGCCAAGATCCGATAGACTACTACAATGAGCAGTTCTTC.

The genes are TRBV2 and TRBJ2-1; TRBD1 matches at 7 bases. The germline gives CDR1 SNHLY, CDR2 FYNNEI. The CDR3 loop spans 14 amino acids. V was pared by 5 bases and J by 7 bases, with 8 bases of the junction left unmatched. CDR3 coding DNA: TGTGCCAGCAGTTCCTTAGGGGGCGGGAATGAGCAGTTCTTC. Its protein is CASSSLGGGNEQFF.

V and J are TRBV25-1 and TRBJ1-6, with D uncertain. Trimming removed 1 base from V and 10 bases from J, with 14 bases in between. Looked up from germline, CDR1 is MGHDK and CDR2 is SYGVNS. This CDR3 is 15 amino acids long. The CDR3 DNA reads TGTGCCAGCAGTGAATGGCAGGTCCCTCAATCACCCCTCCACTTT. Protein product: CASSEWQVPQSPLHF.

The V and J genes are TRBV2 and TRBJ2-5, with a tentative D call TRBD2 (6 bases). The CDR3 length is 14 residues. The V gene lost 4 bases and the J gene lost 2 bases, with 11 bases spanning the gap. Germline CDR1 and CDR2: SNHLY and FYNNEI. CDR3 sequence: CASSGRGLQETQYF. As DNA, the CDR3 is TGTGCCAGCAGTGGTAGGGGACTTCAAGAGACCCAGTACTTC.

This clone occurred once. The chain combines TRBV12-2 with TRBJ2-5; TRBD2 is the table's D call, not checked against the DNA. TRBV12-2 is described as a pseudogene. The CDR3 is 24 amino acids. CDR3 loop: CASRLASPGLRSRRSGGYQETQYF. In nucleotides, the CDR3 is TGTGCAAGTCGCTTAGCGTCCCCCGGGTTGAGGTCGCGCCGTTCGGGGGGGTACCAAGAGACCCAGTACTTC.

The CDR3 here is CASSRNRGRGGYTF. The CDR3 DNA sequence: TGTGCCAGCAGTCGGAACAGGGGGCGAGGTGGCTACACCTTC. The genes are TRBV6-5 and TRBJ1-2; 9 bases fit TRBD1. Per germline, CDR1 MNHEY and CDR2 SVGAGI. The ends lost 5 bases at V and 7 bases at J; junction bases unmatched: 8. This CDR3 has 14 residues.

The gene calls are TRBV5-1 and TRBJ2-1; TRBD2 agrees at 8 bases. The length of the CDR3 is 15 residues. The germline V gene has CDR1 SGHRS and CDR2 YFSETQ. Trimming removed 2 bases from V and 3 bases from J; junction bases left unmatched: 4. Here the CDR3 reads CASSFQRGNYNEQFF. Here the CDR3 DNA reads TGCGCCAGCAGCTTTCAGCGGGGGAACTACAATGAGCAGTTCTTC.

This clone was found once. CDR3 coding DNA: TGCGCCAGCAGCCAAGATGTTCGTCAGCCCCAGCATTTT. Protein product: CASSQDVRQPQHF. V usage is TRBV4-3 and J usage is TRBJ1-5; D unresolved. The germline V gene has CDR1 LGHNA and CDR2 YSLEER. Trimming stripped 0 bases from V and 6 bases from J, with 6 bases between. This CDR3 comprises 13 residues.

V is TRBV30 and J is TRBJ1-2, with D possibly being TRBD1 (6 bases). V was shortened by 7 bases and J by 6 bases, with 15 bases between the two germline ends. From germline, CDR1 is GTSNPN and CDR2 SVGIG (reference sequence). There are 12 residues in the CDR3. The CDR3 loop is CAFPRGGDGYTF. In nucleotides, the CDR3 is TGTGCCTTCCCGAGGGGGGGAGATGGCTACACCTTC.

The V call is TRBV23-1, the J call TRBJ1-4; D unclear. TRBV23-1 is treated as an ORF (open reading frame) with a function not yet certain. This CDR3 region has 13 residues. V was cut by 4 bases and J by 8 bases, with 11 bases left in between. The CDR3 region is CASSRGGTEKLFF. The CDR3 DNA reads as TGCGCCAGCAGTCGGGGAGGCACAGAAAAACTGTTTTTT.

The chain couples TRBV28 to TRBJ2-1, with 12 nucleotides matching TRBD2. Trimming at V came to 6 bases and at J to 8 bases, leaving 5 bases not matched to a gene. Germline values: CDR1 MDHEN, CDR2 SYDVKM. The CDR3 runs 14 residues. CDR3 protein: CASRRTSGAYEQFF. DNA for the CDR3: TGTGCCAGCAGGCGGACTAGCGGGGCCTATGAGCAGTTCTTC.